The 12 T cell receptor beta chains listed next were all sequenced from one sample in a study of early T cells in non-severe SARS-CoV-2 infection. TCRdb passed the 5' RACE reads through MiXCR, listing each CDR3 protein once. The table shows fewer than 40,000 distinct CDR3 sequences, with around 6.3% occurring only once. The sample was whole blood. All receptors come from an adult who was a healthcare worker with PCR-confirmed SARS-CoV-2 infection or an uninfected control (not recorded which).

This clonotype has ten or more counts. The chain couples TRBV5-1 to TRBJ2-2; 7 bases map to TRBD1. Looked up from germline, CDR1 is SGHRS and CDR2 is YFSETQ. J gave up 0 bases and V 0 bases, and 2 bases lay outside the gene matches. This CDR3 has 16 amino acids. The CDR3 DNA sequence: TGCGCCAGCAGCTTGGAAGGGACAGCGAACACCGGGGAGCTGTTTTTT. This codes for CASSLEGTANTGELFF.

This clonotype was detected ten times or more. The chain employs TRBV20-1 and TRBJ2-6; tentatively, D is TRBD1 (5 bases). This CDR3 is 16 amino acids long. Germline V lookup: CDR1 DFQATT, CDR2 SNEGSKA (reference sequence). V gave up 1 base and J gave up 0 bases, with 10 bases separating them. The CDR3 loop reads CSARGGRASGANVLTF. The CDR3, as DNA: TGCAGTGCTAGAGGGGGCCGGGCCTCTGGGGCCAACGTCCTGACTTTC.

The table lists this clonotype with many counts. The V call is TRBV2, the J call TRBJ2-2, with unresolved D. The length of the CDR3 is 14 residues. Germline values: CDR1 SNHLY, CDR2 FYNNEI. V was shortened by 6 bases and J by 0 bases, with 8 bases between the two germline ends. The CDR3 DNA follows: TGTGCCAGCAGGGCCGTCTCGAACACCGGGGAGCTGTTTTTT. It translates to CASRAVSNTGELFF.

This clonotype is a singleton in its sample. The chain joins TRBV28 to TRBJ2-6, with no clear D. The CDR3 has 15 residues. Germline V CDR1 and CDR2: MDHEN, SYDVKM. V lost 6 bases to trimming and J lost 0 bases, with 9 bases between them. The CDR3, as DNA: TGTGCCAGCAGCCAGGCCCTCTCTGGGGCCAACGTCCTGACTTTC. Protein sequence: CASSQALSGANVLTF. The full variable domain, completed using reference TRBV28 and TRBJ2-6, is DVKVTQSSRYLVKRTGEKVFLECVQDMDHENMFWYRQDPGLGLRLIYFSYDVKMKEKGDIPEGYSVSREKKERFSLILESASTNQTSMYLCASSQALSGANVLTFGAGSRLTVL.

This clonotype was seen ten or more times. J is TRBJ2-3 and V is TRBV11-2; D call uncertain. The CDR3 is made up of 12 amino acids. V was shortened by 5 bases and J by 2 bases, with 5 bases between the two germline ends. Looked up from germline, CDR1 is SGHAT and CDR2 is FQNNGV. The CDR3 DNA reads TGTGCCAGCAGCCGATTCACAGATACGCAGTATTTT. Translating gives CASSRFTDTQYF.

This clonotype was recorded at least ten times. V and J are TRBV6-2 or TRBV6-3 and TRBJ2-2; D may be TRBD1 or TRBD2 (5 bases each). The germline CDR1 and CDR2 sequences are MNHEY and SVGEGT. CDR3 length equals 16 residues. V lost 2 bases and J 3 bases, leaving 13 bases between the germline ends. The CDR3 nucleotides are TGTGCCAGCAGTTACCCCTCGGGACGGGACACCGGGGAGCTGTTTTTT. Translation gives CASSYPSGRDTGELFF.

Many counts were recorded for this clonotype. This rearrangement joins TRBV6-2 or TRBV6-3 to TRBJ1-3; no reliable D call. The germline gives CDR1 MNHEY, CDR2 SVGEGT. The CDR3 has 14 amino acids. V lost 7 bases to trimming and J lost 1 base, with 11 bases between them. CDR3 DNA: TGTGCCAGCACAGCCGGATATTCTGGAAACACCATATATTTT. Translated, it gives CASTAGYSGNTIYF.

Many counts were recorded for this clonotype. The gene calls are TRBV7-9 and TRBJ2-3; 9 bases map to TRBD1. The junction had 7 bases not matched to a gene; V was cut back by 5 bases and J by 1 base. The CDR3 runs to 16 residues. Germline V gives CDR1 SEHNR, CDR2 FQNEAQ (reference sequence). The CDR3 is CASSPLRDRGTDTQYF. The CDR3 region has the DNA TGTGCCAGCAGCCCACTCCGGGACAGGGGCACAGATACGCAGTATTTT.

This clonotype was counted at least ten times. The genes are TRBV12-3 or TRBV12-4 and TRBJ2-1; 13 bases map to TRBD2. With V trimmed by 8 bases and J by 6 bases, 4 bases remained unmatched. CDR3 size: 14 residues. CDR3 nucleotides: TGTGCCAGCCTCGGGACTAGCGGGACCAATGAGCAGTTCTTC. Translating gives CASLGTSGTNEQFF.

This clonotype showed up many times. The rearrangement joins TRBV5-1 to TRBJ2-2, with D unclear. The germline V and J ends were trimmed by 2 bases and 1 base, with 6 bases remaining between them. Germline assignment: CDR1 SGHRS and CDR2 YFSETQ. The CDR3 spans 14 residues. CDR3 loop: CASSFSRNTGELFF. The CDR3 coding sequence is TGCGCCAGCAGCTTCTCTAGGAACACCGGGGAGCTGTTTTTT.

The rearrangement links TRBV19 to TRBJ2-3; D gene uncertain. Trimming removed 5 bases at V and 1 base at J, with 4 bases between. The CDR3 extends over 12 amino acids. Germline CDR1 and CDR2: LNHDA and SQIVND (reference sequence). The CDR3: CASSFGTDTQYF. In DNA, the CDR3 is TGTGCCAGTAGTTTCGGCACAGATACGCAGTATTTT.

This clonotype was detected a few times. This chain uses TRBV6-2 or TRBV6-3 with TRBJ1-4; D is possibly TRBD1 (5 bases). The CDR3 contains 14 residues. Germline V gene lookup returns CDR1 MNHEY and CDR2 SVGEGT. The V end lost 2 bases, the J end lost 7 bases, and 11 bases lay between the germline ends. CDR3 protein: CASSYMGRLEKLFF. Here the CDR3 DNA reads TGTGCCAGCAGTTACATGGGACGGCTTGAAAAACTGTTTTTT.